Listed below are T cell receptor beta chains from one sample, sequenced in a study of blood T cell repertoires in COVID-19. Here immunoSEQ multiplex PCR was the method, and the copy in TCRdb shows in-frame clones only, minus some. The profile covers about 140,000 clones, with about three quarters appearing a single time and less than 15% taken by the ten largest. The sequenced sample was peripheral blood. These receptors were collected from a man older than 75 with acute or convalescent COVID-19. CDR3s include the opening cysteine and the closing phenylalanine or tryptophan. A D gene is named only where the DNA matches it firmly. Clone size, where shown, is once, few, many, or a class for clones that have expanded.

11 - TRBJ1-1 - TRBV5-6 CASSLGGLAFF TGTGCCAGCAGCTTAGGAGGGTTAGCTTTCTTT
15 TRBD2 TRBJ2-3 - TRBV6-4 CASSEQGLASDTQYF TGTGCCAGCAGTGAACAGGGACTAGCCTCAGATACGCAGTATTTT
12 - TRBJ1-6 - TRBV6-5 CASSYIGSPLHF TGTGCCAGCAGTTACATCGGTTCACCCCTCCACTTT
18 - TRBJ1-6 - TRBV6-6 CASSQRQGGMSYNSPLHF TGTGCCAGCAGTCAACGACAAGGGGGAATGTCCTATAATTCACCCCTCCACTTT
14 - TRBJ1-2 - TRBV28 CASSISGARGYYTF TGTGCCAGCAGTATCTCCGGGGCCAGGGGTTACTACACCTTC
15 TRBD1 TRBJ1-1 - TRBV7-9 CASSSPGQGAVTAFF TGTGCCAGCAGCTCACCGGGACAGGGGGCAGTTACGGCTTTCTTT
18 TRBD2 TRBJ2-2 - TRBV11-2 CASSLVGRAGGLSGELFF TGTGCCAGCAGCTTAGTAGGCCGAGCGGGGGGGCTCAGCGGGGAGCTGTTTTTT
14 TRBD1 TRBJ1-2 once TRBV28 CASSLFQGGPLGTF TGTGCCAGCAGTTTATTTCAGGGGGGCCCCTTGGGTACCTTC
13 - TRBJ2-1 - TRBV6-1 CASSEALQYEQFF TGTGCCAGCAGTGAAGCGCTTCAGTATGAGCAGTTCTTC
13 - TRBJ2-1 - TRBV5-5 CASSLGRGYEQFF TGTGCCAGCAGCTTGGGGCGCGGCTATGAGCAGTTCTTC
14 TRBD2 TRBJ2-3 few TRBV11-2 CASSLSGGTDTQYF TGTGCCAGCAGCTTGAGCGGGGGCACAGATACGCAGTATTTT